The clone carrying this T cell receptor beta chain has more than one count but fewer than ten. Its antigen is as yet unknown. Clones were sequenced by immunoSEQ multiplex PCR, and TCRdb holds only the in-frame ones, with some missing. The table records fewer than 30,000 clones, less than 95% of them present only once. These data originate in a study of T cells in localized non-small cell lung cancer. Study-wide points: Adjacent lung had a median around 60 of the 100 largest tumor clones.

CDR1 is MNHEY, CDR2 SVGAGI, per germline. Trimming took off 3 bases at V and 6 bases at J, with 15 bases between the two ends. This CDR3 spans 15 amino acids. The chain uses TRBV6-5 and TRBJ2-1; possibly TRBD2 for D (6 bases). This TCR was sampled from a woman aged 40-70 years with stage I lung adenocarcinoma. This specimen was peripheral blood, taken before any cancer treatment. Written as DNA, the CDR3 is TGTGCCAGCAGTTATGTCGGGGGAAGACCCAATGAGCAGTTCTTC. This sequence encodes CASSYVGGRPNEQFF.